This T cell receptor beta chain is from a study of cytomegalovirus exposure and HLA in healthy donors. Overall study results and limits: Later work found that TCR association rates differed between HLA loci; DRB1 had the most and HLA-C the fewest. Presence/absence analysis assumed near-uniform sequencing depth across donors. In vitro work confirmed that a few CMV-associated chains recognize CMV antigens.

This clone was seen only a few times. Its antigen is unknown. Vbeta (60) and Jbeta (13) primers were used in the PCR. TCRdb keeps only in-frame clones here, not all; method: immunoSEQ multiplex PCR. Of over 250,000 clones detected, around two thirds appear once; the ten largest clones hold 2% to 2.5%. The CDR3 covers 16 residues. Sequenced sample: PBMCs. The chain joins TRBV12-2 to TRBJ2-7; the table's D gene call, TRBD2, was not cross checked with the DNA. TRBV12-2 is recorded as a pseudogene. This receptor was identified in a female donor in good health and CMV-seronegative. The CDR3 sequence: CASRLGPGRGSYEQYF. The CDR3 DNA follows: TGTGCAAGTCGCTTAGGTCCGGGGCGGGGGTCCTACGAGCAGTACTTC.